Each of the 14 T cell receptor beta chains below was sequenced from the same sample in a study of response to subunit inactivated influenza vaccine. TCRdb redid the calling of the RT-PCR reads with MiXCR, one entry per CDR3 protein. The top ten clones hold 11% of a sample with 710,000 or so distinct CDR3 sequences, more than 15% of them seen once. The material was PBMCs from blood, obtained 11 to 12 days after vaccination. The receptors derive from a man between 50 and 59 years old who received an inactivated influenza vaccine.

This clonotype has more than one count but fewer than ten. The genes are TRBV24-1 and TRBJ2-7; tentative D call: TRBD1 (5 bases). Per the germline V gene, CDR1 is KGHDR and CDR2 is SFDVKD. V was pared by 4 bases and J by 7 bases, with 13 bases between. The CDR3 is 13 residues long. CDR3 coding DNA: TGTGCCACCAGTGACGCCGACAGCTGGGAGCAGTACTTC. This codes for CATSDADSWEQYF.

This rearrangement joins TRBV27 to TRBJ1-5; 7 bases map to TRBD1. Unmatched junction bases numbered 3, after V lost 4 bases and J lost 0 bases. The CDR3 totals 15 residues. From germline, CDR1 is MNHEY and CDR2 SMNVEV (reference sequence). The CDR3, as DNA: TGTGCCAGCAGTTCCGGACAGGCTAGCAATCAGCCCCAGCATTTT. The encoded protein is CASSSGQASNQPQHF.

CDR3 loop: CASSLDPGEAKNIQYF. The CDR3 bases are TGTGCCAGCAGCTTAGATCCCGGGGAAGCCAAAAACATTCAGTACTTC. The gene calls are TRBV7-9 and TRBJ2-4; TRBD2 is a possible D gene (5 bases). The ends were cut back, 1 base at V and 0 bases at J, with 10 bases in the middle. Per the germline V gene, CDR1 is SEHNR and CDR2 is FQNEAQ (reference sequence). This CDR3 is built from 16 residues.

The V gene is TRBV12-3 or TRBV12-4, the J gene TRBJ2-1, with a possible D match to TRBD2 (6 bases). This CDR3 is 16 amino acids long. Trimming stripped 5 bases from V and 4 bases from J, with 18 bases between. CDR3 sequence: CASSHSGGVSYNEQFF. CDR3 coding DNA: TGTGCCAGCAGTCACTCTGGCGGGGTCTCTTACAATGAGCAGTTCTTC.

This clonotype appeared a few times. The chain employs TRBV5-1 and TRBJ2-3, with D possibly being TRBD2 (5 bases). V was clipped by 4 bases and J by 2 bases, with 14 bases between them. Germline assignment: CDR1 SGHRS and CDR2 YFSETQ. CDR3 length equals 15 residues. CDR3 residues: CASSPRDWDTDTQYF. The CDR3, as DNA: TGCGCCAGCAGCCCCCGGGATTGGGACACAGATACGCAGTATTTT.

The rearrangement links TRBV20-1 to TRBJ2-5, with TRBD2 matching 13 bases. J gave up 4 bases and V 5 bases, and 7 bases lay outside the gene matches. The CDR3 runs 15 residues. The germline CDR1 and CDR2 sequences are DFQATT and SNEGSKA (reference sequence). For the CDR3, the DNA is TGCAGTGCTCATCCGGGACTAGCGGGGTCAGAGACCCAGTACTTC. This gives the protein CSAHPGLAGSETQYF.

The chain carries TRBV6-2 or TRBV6-3 and TRBJ2-4, with a weak D call TRBD1 (5 bases). The V and J ends lost 7 bases and 0 bases respectively, with 19 bases between them. The CDR3 consists of 17 residues. Germline values: CDR1 MNHEY, CDR2 SVGEGT. The CDR3 coding sequence is TGTGCCAGCAATAGCCTTACAGGTCCTTTAGCCAAAAACATTCAGTACTTC. Encoded protein: CASNSLTGPLAKNIQYF.

This clonotype was observed a few times. The chain joins TRBV7-2 to TRBJ1-2; possible D gene TRBD1, 6 bases. Germline lookup yields CDR1 SGHTA and CDR2 FQGNSA. V gave up 6 bases and J gave up 5 bases, with 16 bases separating them. The CDR3 covers 14 residues. CDR3 protein: CASREGGGPYGYTF. CDR3 bases: TGTGCCAGCAGAGAGGGAGGGGGGCCGTATGGCTACACCTTC.

This sequence joins TRBV6-1 and TRBJ1-2, with D possibly matching TRBD1 (5 bases). The CDR3 has 13 amino acids. The V gene lost 9 bases and the J gene lost 5 bases, with 16 bases spanning the gap. CDR1 and CDR2 (germline): MNHNS, SASEGT. CDR3 sequence (DNA): TGTGCCAGTAGTAAAAGGGGCCCATATGGCTACACCTTC. The encoded protein is CASSKRGPYGYTF.

V and J are TRBV20-1 and TRBJ2-3; the match to TRBD2 covers 13 bases. V shed 1 base, J shed 2 bases, and the junction held 3 bases outside the gene matches. Germline CDR1 DFQATT, CDR2 SNEGSKA (reference sequence). This CDR3 comprises 16 residues. The CDR3 sequence is CSARAGLAGNTDTQYF. CDR3 sequence (DNA): TGCAGTGCTAGAGCGGGACTAGCGGGGAACACAGATACGCAGTATTTT.

The V call is TRBV11-2, the J call TRBJ2-3; 14 nucleotides match TRBD2. The germline CDR1 and CDR2 sequences are SGHAT and FQNNGV. The CDR3 has 18 amino acids. Unmatched junction bases numbered 7, after V lost 5 bases and J lost 0 bases. The CDR3 reads CASSRGLAGGLSTDTQYF. The CDR3 nucleotides are TGTGCCAGCAGCAGAGGACTAGCGGGAGGCCTGAGCACAGATACGCAGTATTTT.

V gene TRBV7-8 combines with J gene TRBJ1-6; TRBD1 agrees at 11 bases. The CDR3 runs to 18 residues. V gave up 5 bases and J gave up 0 bases; unmatched junction bases: 6. Looked up from germline, CDR1 is SGHVS and CDR2 is FQNEAQ. CDR3 sequence reads: CASSPRTGGSSYNSPLHF. The CDR3 DNA follows: TGTGCCAGCAGCCCCCGGACAGGGGGCTCCTCCTATAATTCACCCCTCCACTTT.

This rearrangement joins TRBV10-1 to TRBJ2-2; D gene uncertain. Between the trimmed V and J ends, which lost 4 bases and 4 bases, there was a span of 7 bases. The CDR3 is 13 residues long. The germline gives CDR1 WNHNN, CDR2 SYGVQD (reference sequence). The CDR3 DNA follows: TGCGCCAGCAGTGTCTACCGCACCGGGGAGCTGTTTTTT. This codes for CASSVYRTGELFF.

This chain uses TRBV12-3 or TRBV12-4 with TRBJ1-2; D is perhaps TRBD1 (5 bases). The CDR3 runs to 15 residues. The germline V and J ends were trimmed by 1 base and 4 bases, with 13 bases remaining between them. In nucleotides, the CDR3 is TGTGCCAGCAGTTTAGGATCGAGGGGCAGCTATGGCTACACCTTC. Amino acids: CASSLGSRGSYGYTF.